Below, 11 T cell receptor beta chains from the same sample are listed, as sequenced in a study of T cell responses to AZD1222 COVID-19 vaccine. Clones were read by immunoSEQ multiplex PCR, and TCRdb kept only the in-frame ones, dropping some. Of 90,000 to 100,000 clones listed, 75% to 90% are singletons. Sample: peripheral blood, taken on day 0 of AZD1222 vaccination. Every receptor here comes from an adult in good health.

This rearrangement joins TRBV12-3 or TRBV12-4 to TRBJ1-2; D uncertain. The CDR3 covers 13 residues. Trimming shortened V by 6 bases and J by 0 bases, and 8 bases separated the two germline ends. CDR3 sequence (DNA): TGTGCCAGCAGCTCCGGGACTAACTATGGCTACACCTTC. This codes for CASSSGTNYGYTF.

The chain couples TRBV5-1 to TRBJ1-1; a weak D match, TRBD1 (6 bases). Between the trimmed V and J ends, which lost 2 bases and 4 bases, there was a span of 12 bases. The V gene's germline CDR1 is SGHRS and CDR2 YFSETQ. This CDR3 has 14 residues. The CDR3 loop is CASSLNPGVTEAFF. CDR3 in DNA: TGCGCCAGCAGCTTAAATCCAGGGGTCACTGAAGCTTTCTTT. Combining the CDR3 with reference TRBV5-1 and TRBJ1-1 gives the whole variable domain KAGVTQTPRYLIKTRGQQVTLSCSPISGHRSVSWYQQTPGQGLQFLFEYFSETQRNKGNFPGRFSGRQFSNSRSEMNVSTLELGDSALYLCASSLNPGVTEAFFGQGTRLTVV.

The rearrangement joins TRBV7-9 to TRBJ2-7; no clear D. CDR1 and CDR2 from the germline V gene are SEHNR and FQNEAQ (reference sequence). This CDR3 is built from 11 residues. Trimming pared 8 bases from V and 7 bases from J, leaving 12 bases between. The CDR3 DNA reads TGTGCCAGCGGAGCCCTCGCTGAGCAGTACTTC. Its protein is CASGALAEQYF.

This chain connects TRBV28 to TRBJ2-5, with 8 bases that match TRBD1. CDR1 and CDR2 (germline): MDHEN, SYDVKM. V lost 3 bases, J lost 9 bases, and 12 bases stayed unmatched. The CDR3 is 15 amino acids. The chain's CDR3 is CASSFGADRGAAQYF. For the CDR3, the DNA is TGTGCCAGCAGTTTTGGGGCCGACAGGGGAGCGGCCCAGTACTTC.

In its sample, this clone was seen once. CDR3 in amino acids: CASSLVLMDTQYF. In nucleotides, the CDR3 is TGTGCCAGCAGCTTAGTACTTATGGATACGCAGTATTTT. This chain connects TRBV7-2 to TRBJ2-3, with D unclear. Germline V gene data show CDR1 as SGHTA and CDR2 as FQGNSA. Trimming left V 1 base short and J 6 bases short, with 8 bases between. The length of the CDR3 is 13 residues.

The gene calls are TRBV7-9 and TRBJ1-6; weak D call: TRBD1 (5 bases). The CDR3 loop spans 15 amino acids. CDR1 and CDR2 from the germline V gene are SEHNR and FQNEAQ (reference sequence). Trimming left V 6 bases short and J 8 bases short, with 17 bases between. This CDR3 reads CASRMVGGRDSPLHF. The CDR3 DNA follows: TGTGCCAGCAGGATGGTCGGGGGAAGGGATTCACCCCTCCACTTT.

The V gene is TRBV10-3, the J gene TRBJ2-1; TRBD2 matches 13 bases. The CDR3 contains 17 residues. Trimming removed 3 bases from V and 8 bases from J; junction bases left unmatched: 10. From germline, CDR1 is ENHRY and CDR2 SYGVKD. In nucleotides, the CDR3 is TGTGCCATCAGTGATAATTATAGGACTAGCGGGAGCGATGAGCAGTTCTTC. Translating it yields CAISDNYRTSGSDEQFF.

The V call is TRBV7-2, the J call TRBJ2-3, with D possibly being TRBD1 (6 bases). Trimming took 6 bases from V and 2 from J, leaving 9 bases between them. The CDR3 runs 13 residues. Looked up from germline, CDR1 is SGHTA and CDR2 is FQGNSA. This CDR3 reads CASRGQITDTQYF. CDR3 coding DNA: TGTGCCAGCAGAGGACAGATCACAGATACGCAGTATTTT. The full variable domain, rest sourced from reference TRBV7-2 and TRBJ2-3, is GAGVSQSPSNKVTEKGKDVELRCDPISGHTALYWYRQSLGQGLEFLIYFQGNSAPDKSGLPSDRFSAERTGGSVSTLTIQRTQQEDSAVYLCASRGQITDTQYFGPGTRLTVL.

This clone was recorded once. V and J are TRBV7-8 and TRBJ1-5; D is unresolved. Germline V gene data show CDR1 as SGHVS and CDR2 as FQNEAQ. Trimming stripped 1 base from V and 6 bases from J, with 4 bases between. The CDR3 consists of 12 residues. In nucleotides, the CDR3 is TGTGCCAGCAGCTTAGAAGGTCAGCCCCAGCATTTT. Protein product: CASSLEGQPQHF.

The gene calls are TRBV7-2 and TRBJ1-2, with no clear D. Trimming stripped 1 base from V and 4 bases from J, with 7 bases between. Germline lookup yields CDR1 SGHTA and CDR2 FQGNSA. The CDR3 loop spans 13 amino acids. The CDR3 DNA reads as TGTGCCAGCAGCTTAGATCCCACCTATGGCTACACCTTC. It yields the protein CASSLDPTYGYTF.

The chain couples TRBV4-1 to TRBJ2-5; a possible D gene is TRBD1 (5 bases). V lost 6 bases, J lost 0 bases, and 11 bases lay in between. The CDR3 runs 14 residues. The germline CDR1 and CDR2 sequences are MGHRA and YSYEKL. CDR3 sequence reads: CASSRQPYQETQYF. The CDR3 DNA reads as TGCGCCAGCAGTCGACAGCCGTACCAAGAGACCCAGTACTTC.